This T cell receptor beta chain is drawn from a study of CD8+CD57+ T cells in acquired aplastic anemia. Comment on this clonotype: One end of the junction is discordant with germline, which a read error may explain.

Profiling that covered TCR beta VDJ and CDR3 relied on genomic DNA as its template. TCRdb re-derived calls from the reads in MiXCR, one entry per CDR3 protein. The sample has under 200,000 distinct CDR3 sequences, 40% to 50% seen once; the top ten hold around 2.9%. Whoever was chosen for sequencing had shown CD8+CD57+ cell expansion by flow cytometry. Patients were treatment-naive when blood was sampled. The germline V gene encodes CDR1 SGHAT and CDR2 FQDESV (reference sequence). This CDR3 has 16 amino acids. The TCR originated in a human donor with aplastic anemia. Sequenced sample: sorted CD4+, CD8+, or CD8+CD57+ T cells (not recorded which) from PBMCs. This chain uses TRBV11-1 with TRBJ2-2, with TRBD2 as a possible D gene (6 bases). The CDR3 DNA reads as TGTGCCAGCAGCCCCGTAGGAGGGAGCCCCACCGGGGAGCCGTTTTTT. Encoded protein: CASSPVGGSPTGEPFF.